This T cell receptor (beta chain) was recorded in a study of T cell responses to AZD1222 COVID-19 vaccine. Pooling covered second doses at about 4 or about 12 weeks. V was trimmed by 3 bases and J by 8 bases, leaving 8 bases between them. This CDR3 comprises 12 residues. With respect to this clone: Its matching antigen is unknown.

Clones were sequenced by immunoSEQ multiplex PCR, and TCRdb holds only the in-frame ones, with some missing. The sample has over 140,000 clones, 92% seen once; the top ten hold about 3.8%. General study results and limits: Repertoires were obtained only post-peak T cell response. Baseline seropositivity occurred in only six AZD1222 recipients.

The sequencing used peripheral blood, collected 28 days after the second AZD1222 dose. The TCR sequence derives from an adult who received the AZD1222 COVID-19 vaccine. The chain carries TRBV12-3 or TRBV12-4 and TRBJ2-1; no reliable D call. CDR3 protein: CASSFGTHEQFF. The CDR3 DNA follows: TGTGCCAGCAGTTTCGGCACCCATGAGCAGTTCTTC.